This T cell receptor (beta chain) comes out of a study of blood T cell repertoires in COVID-19. Study context: Specimens from acute and convalescent COVID-19 originated in the United States, Italy and Spain.

The CDR3 is made up of 12 amino acids. Germline lookup yields CDR1 MDHEN and CDR2 SYDVKM. The V end lost 5 bases, the J end lost 7 bases, and 11 bases lay between the germline ends. This table comes from immunoSEQ multiplex PCR, and its TCRdb copy is limited to in-frame clones, with some not included. The table records 200,000 or so clones, 80% to 90% of them present only once. This TCR came from a woman between 65 and 79 years old with acute or convalescent COVID-19. Sequences were obtained from peripheral blood. The chain carries TRBV28 and TRBJ1-2, with D tentatively TRBD1 (6 bases). The CDR3 spells CASSPLTGGYTF. CDR3 bases: TGTGCCAGCAGTCCACTGACAGGTGGCTACACCTTC.